Listed below are T cell receptor beta chains from one sample, sequenced in a study of shared clonotypes between healthy human individuals. Assay: immunoSEQ multiplex PCR; the TCRdb copy retains only in-frame clones and omits some. The data show millions of clones, approximately 94% seen once. Sequencing was performed on naive CD8+ T cells from PBMCs. The origin of the receptors is a man aged 18 to 35 in good health. Some clones in this sample may be carry-over from other donors' samples. Each CDR3 is given without its conserved first and last residue.

V: TRBV28
J: TRBJ2-7
CDR3: ASSSRPWGGNYEQY

V: TRBV19
J: TRBJ2-4
CDR3: ASSEREGGGNIQY

V: TRBV6-6
J: TRBJ2-7
CDR3: ASSYSLTGSYEQY

V: TRBV19
J: TRBJ1-1
CDR3: ASSPMGHGGPTEAF

V: TRBV4-2
J: TRBJ2-4
CDR3: ASTLRGTAKNIQY

V: TRBV5-4
J: TRBJ1-2
CDR3: ASSQVLDRDGYT

V: TRBV5-1
J: TRBJ2-7
CDR3: ASSLVPTGDEQY

V: TRBV9
J: TRBJ2-7
CDR3: ASSVSPTGGTEQY

V: TRBV9
J: TRBJ2-3
CDR3: ASSVASTDTQY

V: TRBV5-1
J: TRBJ1-4
CDR3: ASSLARIETNEKLF

V: TRBV7-8
J: TRBJ2-6
CDR3: ASRPGQGFPGANVLT

V: TRBV28
J: TRBJ1-1
CDR3: ASRSDRVYTEAF

V: TRBV12-5
J: TRBJ2-1
CDR3: ASGLDLNDNEQF

V: TRBV2
J: TRBJ1-3
CDR3: ASRGGGKLNTIY

V: TRBV30
J: TRBJ1-2
CDR3: AWWGRGSANYGYT

V: TRBV20-1
J: TRBJ2-7
CDR3: SAREYGEQY

V: TRBV5-4
J: TRBJ2-7
CDR3: ASSLLGSSGRAIEQY

V: TRBV28
J: TRBJ2-7
CDR3: ASSLLSGNSYEQY

V: TRBV27
J: TRBJ2-2
CDR3: ASSLGGNGELF

V: TRBV4-1
J: TRBJ2-1
CDR3: ASSQQRSYNEQF

V: TRBV9
J: TRBJ2-7
CDR3: ASSEQGSPEAYEQY

V: TRBV29-1
J: TRBJ1-1
CDR3: SVEVWEEGSTEAF

V: TRBV28
J: TRBJ2-7
CDR3: ASTEGDYEQY

V: TRBV5-1
J: TRBJ1-2
CDR3: ASSLEPTSDGYT

V: TRBV18
J: TRBJ2-7
CDR3: ASSPTQPTVAGEVYEQY

V: TRBV7-9
J: TRBJ2-7
CDR3: ASSLEMTPLGDEQY

V: TRBV4-3
J: TRBJ2-1
CDR3: ASSQDPPGSYNEQF

V: TRBV4-1
J: TRBJ1-1
CDR3: ASSQDVGFGGAF

V: TRBV19
J: TRBJ2-7
CDR3: ASSTGSAEQY

V: TRBV7-9
J: TRBJ2-7
CDR3: ASSLIAGPYEQY